This T cell receptor beta chain was recorded in a study of untreated major depressive disorder. The ends were cut back, 1 base at V and 2 bases at J, with 5 bases in the middle. The CDR3 spans 13 residues. CDR1 is SGHAT and CDR2 is FQNNGV in the germline V gene. Of note for this clone: Its antigen is as yet unknown. The sample contains more than one DNA sequence encoding this CDR3.

General study findings and limits: TRBV05-01 (Vbeta 5.1) usage was higher in CD4+ T cells of depressed patients than controls.

TCRdb's copy holds only in-frame clones and misses some; the assay was immunoSEQ multiplex PCR. The sample has about 20,000 clones, roughly nine tenths seen once. The V gene is TRBV11-2, the J gene TRBJ2-5, with D unresolved. The receptor's source is a woman aged 40 to 55 with major depressive disorder. Specimen: CD4+ T cells from PBMCs. The chain's CDR3 is CASSLGRQETQYF. Here the CDR3 DNA reads TGTGCCAGCAGCTTAGGCAGACAAGAGACCCAGTACTTC.